This section outlines one T cell receptor (beta chain) sequence together with its context. These data originate in a study of blood T cell repertoires in COVID-19. Study information: The cDNA or gDNA used as material had been derived from T cells, B-cell-depleted T cells, or PBMCs.

The ends lost 2 bases at V and 4 bases at J; junction bases unmatched: 4. The CDR3 covers 16 residues. Germline assignment: CDR1 MNHEY and CDR2 SMNVEV (reference sequence). In the study's own analysis: It was from reference gene primer amplification that nucleated cell counts were estimated. Data came from immunoSEQ multiplex PCR; TCRdb stores just in-frame clones and leaves some out. The V and J calls and clone size were taken over from that table, and D and trimming were inferred from the DNA. The sample yields under 350,000 clones, around nine tenths seen once. Individuals drawn from around 24 US areas were about 18 to 90 years old. Participant-reported clinical history was the basis for cohort assignment.

The chain employs TRBV27 and TRBJ2-6; 8 bases are shared with TRBD1. Sample: PBMCs or T cells enriched from blood (not recorded which). The sequence was obtained from a woman aged 60-70 years who had recovered from COVID-19. The CDR3 DNA follows: TGTGCCAGCAGTTTAGTTGGACAGGGAGGGGCCAACGTCCTGACTTTC. Translation gives CASSLVGQGGANVLTF.